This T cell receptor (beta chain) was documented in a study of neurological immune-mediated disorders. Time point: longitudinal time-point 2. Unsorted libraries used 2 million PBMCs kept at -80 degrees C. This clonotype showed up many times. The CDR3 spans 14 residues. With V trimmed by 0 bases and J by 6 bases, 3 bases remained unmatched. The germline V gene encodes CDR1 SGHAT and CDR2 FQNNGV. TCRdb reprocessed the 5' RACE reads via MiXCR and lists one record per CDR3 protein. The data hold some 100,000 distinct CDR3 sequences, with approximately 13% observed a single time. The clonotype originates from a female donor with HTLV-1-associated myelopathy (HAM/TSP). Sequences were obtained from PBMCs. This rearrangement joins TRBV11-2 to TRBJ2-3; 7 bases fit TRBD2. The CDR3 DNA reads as TGTGCCAGCAGCTTAGAGGGGGAGGGGGATACGCAGTATTTT. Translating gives CASSLEGEGDTQYF.